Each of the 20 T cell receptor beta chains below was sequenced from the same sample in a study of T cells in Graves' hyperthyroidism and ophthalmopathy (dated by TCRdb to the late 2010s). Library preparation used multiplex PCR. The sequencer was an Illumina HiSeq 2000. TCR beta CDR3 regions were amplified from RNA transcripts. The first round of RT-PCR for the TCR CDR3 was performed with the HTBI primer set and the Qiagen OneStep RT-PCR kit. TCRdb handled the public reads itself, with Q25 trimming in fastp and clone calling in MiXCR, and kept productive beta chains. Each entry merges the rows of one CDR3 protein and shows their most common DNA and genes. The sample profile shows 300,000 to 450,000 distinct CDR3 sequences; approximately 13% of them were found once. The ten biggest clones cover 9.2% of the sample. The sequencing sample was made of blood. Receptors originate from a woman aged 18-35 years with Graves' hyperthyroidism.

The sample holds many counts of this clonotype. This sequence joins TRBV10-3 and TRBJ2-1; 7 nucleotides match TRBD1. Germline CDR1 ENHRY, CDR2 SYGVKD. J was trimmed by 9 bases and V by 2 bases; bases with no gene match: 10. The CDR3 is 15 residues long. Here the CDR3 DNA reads TGTGCCATCAGTGAGGCGGACAGGTTCAGGGGTGAGCAGTTCTTC. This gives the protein CAISEADRFRGEQFF.

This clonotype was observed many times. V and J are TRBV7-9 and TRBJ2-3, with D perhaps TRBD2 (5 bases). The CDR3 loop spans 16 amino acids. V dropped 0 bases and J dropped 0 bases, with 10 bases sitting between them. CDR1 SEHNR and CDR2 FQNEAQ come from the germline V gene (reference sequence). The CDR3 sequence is CASSLAFRGSTDTQYF. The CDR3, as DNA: TGTGCCAGCAGCTTAGCGTTCCGCGGGAGCACAGATACGCAGTATTTT.

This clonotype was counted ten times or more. The chain's CDR3 is CAGRDTIYGYTF. CDR3 sequence (DNA): TGTGCCGGCCGGGACACCATCTATGGCTACACCTTC. The J gene is TRBJ1-2, the V gene TRBV2, with D possibly being TRBD1 (6 bases). CDR1 SNHLY and CDR2 FYNNEI come from the germline V gene. Deletions cut 11 bases from V and 4 bases from J, with 14 bases between. The CDR3 sequence is 12 residues long.

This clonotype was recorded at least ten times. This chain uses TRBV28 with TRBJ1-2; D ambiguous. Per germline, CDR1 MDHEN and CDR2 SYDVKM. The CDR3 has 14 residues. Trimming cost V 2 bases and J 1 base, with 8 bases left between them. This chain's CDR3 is CASSLGSNNYGYTF. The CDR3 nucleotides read TGTGCCAGCAGTTTAGGTTCGAATAACTATGGCTACACCTTC.

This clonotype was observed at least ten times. DNA for the CDR3: TGTGCCAGCAGCTTAGGGGGGGGACAGGGATACGGCTACACCTTC. Residues: CASSLGGGQGYGYTF. This chain connects TRBV11-2 to TRBJ1-2; 9 bases match TRBD1. CDR3 length: 15 amino acids. J lost 8 bases, V lost 1 base, and 8 bases had no gene match. Germline loops: CDR1 SGHAT, CDR2 FQNNGV.

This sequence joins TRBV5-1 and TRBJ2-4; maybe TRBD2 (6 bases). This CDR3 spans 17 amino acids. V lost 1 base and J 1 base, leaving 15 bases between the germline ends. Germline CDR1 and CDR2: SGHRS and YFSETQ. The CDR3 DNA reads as TGCGCCAGCAGCTTGTCGGGGGTTCAGGGTGCCAAAAACATTCAGTACTTC. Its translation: CASSLSGVQGAKNIQYF.

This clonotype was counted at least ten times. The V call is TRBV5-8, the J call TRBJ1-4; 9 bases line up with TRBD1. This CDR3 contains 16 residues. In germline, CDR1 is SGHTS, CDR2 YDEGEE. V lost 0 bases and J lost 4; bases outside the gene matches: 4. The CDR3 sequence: CASSLVQGAVNEKLFF. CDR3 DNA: TGTGCCAGCAGCTTGGTACAGGGGGCAGTTAATGAAAAACTGTTTTTT.

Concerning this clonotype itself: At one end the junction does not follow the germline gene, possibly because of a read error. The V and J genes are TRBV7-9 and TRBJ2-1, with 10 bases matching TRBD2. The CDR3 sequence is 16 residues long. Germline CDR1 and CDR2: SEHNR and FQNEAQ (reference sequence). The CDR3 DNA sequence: TGCGCCAGCAGCTTACCCCCGGCTAGCGGGAGCCATGAGCAGTTCTTC. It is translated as CASSLPPASGSHEQFF.

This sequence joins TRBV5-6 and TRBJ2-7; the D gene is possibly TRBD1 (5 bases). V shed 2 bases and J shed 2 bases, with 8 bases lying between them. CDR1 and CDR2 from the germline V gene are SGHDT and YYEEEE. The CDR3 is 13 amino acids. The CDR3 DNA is TGTGCCAGCAGCTTCGCAGGGACCTACGAGCAGTACTTC. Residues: CASSFAGTYEQYF.

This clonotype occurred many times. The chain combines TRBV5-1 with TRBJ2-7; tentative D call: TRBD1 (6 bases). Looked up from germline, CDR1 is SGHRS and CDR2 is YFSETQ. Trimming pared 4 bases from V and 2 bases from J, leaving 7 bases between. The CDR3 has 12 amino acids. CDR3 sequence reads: CASSGTPYEQYF. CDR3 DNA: TGCGCCAGCAGCGGGACACCCTACGAGCAGTACTTC.

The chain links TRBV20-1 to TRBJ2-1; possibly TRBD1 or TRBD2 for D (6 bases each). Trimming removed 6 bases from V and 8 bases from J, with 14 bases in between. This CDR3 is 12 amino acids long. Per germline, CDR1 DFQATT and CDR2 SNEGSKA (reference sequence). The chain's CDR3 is CSAILGGYEQFF. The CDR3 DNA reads TGCAGTGCGATTCTCGGGGGCTATGAGCAGTTCTTC.

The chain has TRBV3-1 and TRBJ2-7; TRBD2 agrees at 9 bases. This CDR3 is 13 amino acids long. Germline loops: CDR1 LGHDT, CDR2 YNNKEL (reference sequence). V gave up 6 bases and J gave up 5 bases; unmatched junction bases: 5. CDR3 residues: CASRKAGGNEQYF. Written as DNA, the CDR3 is TGTGCCAGCAGGAAAGCGGGGGGAAACGAGCAGTACTTC.

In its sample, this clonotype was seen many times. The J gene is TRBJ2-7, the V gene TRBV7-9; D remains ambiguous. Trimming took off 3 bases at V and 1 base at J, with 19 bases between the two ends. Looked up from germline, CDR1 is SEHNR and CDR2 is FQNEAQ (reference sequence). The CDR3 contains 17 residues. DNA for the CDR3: TGTGCCAGCAGCTTCAGCCACCCAGGATCCACTTCCTACGAGCAGTACTTC. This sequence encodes CASSFSHPGSTSYEQYF.

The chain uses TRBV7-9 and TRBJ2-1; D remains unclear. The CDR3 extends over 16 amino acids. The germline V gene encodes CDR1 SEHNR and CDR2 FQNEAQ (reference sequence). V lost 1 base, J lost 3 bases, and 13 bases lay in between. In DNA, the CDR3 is TGTGCCAGCAGCTTAGTATGGGGTTTAGGCTACAATGAGCAGTTCTTC. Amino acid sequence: CASSLVWGLGYNEQFF.

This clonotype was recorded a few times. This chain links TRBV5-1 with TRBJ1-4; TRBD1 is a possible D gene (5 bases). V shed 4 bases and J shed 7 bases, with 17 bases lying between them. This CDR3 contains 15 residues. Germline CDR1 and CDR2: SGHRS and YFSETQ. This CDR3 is CASSPGAAGGEKLFF. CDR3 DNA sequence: TGCGCCAGCAGCCCTGGGGCAGCCGGGGGTGAAAAACTGTTTTTT.

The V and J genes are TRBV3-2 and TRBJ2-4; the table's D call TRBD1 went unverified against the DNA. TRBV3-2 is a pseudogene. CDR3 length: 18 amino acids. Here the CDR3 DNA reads TGTGCCAGCAGCCAAGAAGGGGGGACCTCTAGAACCAAAAACATTCAGTACTTC. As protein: CASSQEGGTSRTKNIQYF.

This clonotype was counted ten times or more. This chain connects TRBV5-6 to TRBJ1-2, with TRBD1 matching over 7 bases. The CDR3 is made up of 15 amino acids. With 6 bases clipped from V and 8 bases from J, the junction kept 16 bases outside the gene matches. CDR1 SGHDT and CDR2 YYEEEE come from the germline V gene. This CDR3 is CASTTGAGSDKGYTF. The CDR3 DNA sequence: TGTGCCAGCACCACAGGGGCAGGGAGCGATAAGGGCTACACCTTC. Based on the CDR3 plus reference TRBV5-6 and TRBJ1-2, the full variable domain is DAGVTQSPTHLIKTRGQQVTLRCSPKSGHDTVSWYQQALGQGPQFIFQYYEEEERQRGNFPDRFSGHQFPNYSSELNVNALLLGDSALYLCASTTGAGSDKGYTFGSGTRLTVV.

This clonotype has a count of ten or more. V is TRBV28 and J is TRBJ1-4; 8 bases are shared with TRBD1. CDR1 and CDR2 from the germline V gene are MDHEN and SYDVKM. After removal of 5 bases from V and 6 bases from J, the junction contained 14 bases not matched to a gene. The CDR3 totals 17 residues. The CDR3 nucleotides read TGTGCCAGCAGTCGTCCCGGGACAGGCTTCTTGGATGAAAAACTGTTTTTT. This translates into CASSRPGTGFLDEKLFF.

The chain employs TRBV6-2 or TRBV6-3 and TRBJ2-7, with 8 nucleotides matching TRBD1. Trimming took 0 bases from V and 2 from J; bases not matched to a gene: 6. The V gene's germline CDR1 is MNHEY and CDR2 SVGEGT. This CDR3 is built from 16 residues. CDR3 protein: CASSYSRTGNTYEQYF. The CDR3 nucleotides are TGTGCCAGCAGTTACTCAAGGACAGGGAATACCTACGAGCAGTACTTC.

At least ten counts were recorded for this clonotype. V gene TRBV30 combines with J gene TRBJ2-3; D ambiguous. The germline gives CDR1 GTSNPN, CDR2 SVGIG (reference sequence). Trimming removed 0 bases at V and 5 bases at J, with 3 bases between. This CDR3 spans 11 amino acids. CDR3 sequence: CAWSVGDTQYF. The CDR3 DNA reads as TGTGCCTGGAGTGTAGGAGATACGCAGTATTTT.